A single sample gave rise to the 10 T cell receptor beta chains below, sequenced in a study of cytomegalovirus exposure and HLA in healthy donors. PCR employed 60 Vbeta and 13 Jbeta primers. The data were produced by immunoSEQ multiplex PCR, yet TCRdb's version contains in-frame clones alone and is incomplete. In the table there are about 170,000 clones, around 73% of which are singletons. Sequenced: PBMCs. The receptors stem from a woman under 30 in good health and CMV-seropositive.

CDR3 region: CASSQGDRATDTQYF. The CDR3 DNA follows: TGCGCCAGCAGCCAAGGAGACAGGGCTACAGATACGCAGTATTTT. The rearrangement joins TRBV4-1 to TRBJ2-3; TRBD1 aligns across 7 bases. The length of the CDR3 is 15 residues. Looked up from germline, CDR1 is MGHRA and CDR2 is YSYEKL. V was clipped by 1 base and J by 3 bases; unmatched bases: 4.

The chain links TRBV5-1 to TRBJ2-1, with D uncertain. V lost 2 bases and J lost 3, with 9 bases in between. Germline assignment: CDR1 SGHRS and CDR2 YFSETQ. There are 14 residues in the CDR3. CDR3 bases: TGCGCCAGCAGCTTTTGGGCAGGCTACAATGAGCAGTTCTTC. Amino acid sequence: CASSFWAGYNEQFF.

The V gene is TRBV30, the J gene TRBJ1-1; 9 nucleotides align to TRBD1. CDR1 is GTSNPN and CDR2 is SVGIG in the germline V gene (reference sequence). There are 13 residues in the CDR3. The V segment lost 5 bases and the J segment 1 base; nucleotides outside the gene matches: 2. The CDR3 nucleotides are TGTGCCTGGGGGACAGGGACGAACACTGAAGCTTTCTTT. It codes for CAWGTGTNTEAFF.

CDR3 DNA: TGTGCCAGCAGCTTTCCTGATGGGCCTGCGAACACTGAAGCTTTCTTT. Translation gives CASSFPDGPANTEAFF. The genes are TRBV11-1 and TRBJ1-1, with D uncertain. CDR1 and CDR2 (germline): SGHAT, FQDESV (reference sequence). The CDR3 length is 16 residues. Trimming stripped 3 bases from V and 1 base from J, with 15 bases between.

V is TRBV11-2 and J is TRBJ1-1; D might be TRBD1 (6 bases). Trimming stripped 7 bases from V and 6 bases from J, with 9 bases between. Germline V gene sequence: CDR1 SGHAT, CDR2 FQNNGV. The CDR3 has 11 residues. CDR3 bases: TGTGCCAGCAACACAGGGCCTGAAGCTTTCTTT. It encodes CASNTGPEAFF.

The V call is TRBV5-5, the J call TRBJ2-5; 7 positions match TRBD2. This CDR3 is 13 amino acids long. Germline V gene lookup returns CDR1 SGHKS and CDR2 YYEKEE (reference sequence). V lost 4 bases, J lost 4 bases, and 4 bases stayed unmatched. In DNA, the CDR3 is TGTGCCAGCAGCCAAGCGGGGACAGAGACCCAGTACTTC. Residues: CASSQAGTETQYF. Based on the CDR3 plus reference TRBV5-5 and TRBJ2-5, the full variable domain is DAGVTQSPTHLIKTRGQQVTLRCSPISGHKSVSWYQQVLGQGPQFIFQYYEKEERGRGNFPDRFSARQFPNYSSELNVNALLLGDSALYLCASSQAGTETQYFGPGTRLLVL.

This chain links TRBV11-2 with TRBJ2-5; TRBD2 is a possible D gene (6 bases). V shed 7 bases and J shed 6 bases, with 9 bases lying between them. The CDR3 is 11 amino acids. The V gene's germline CDR1 is SGHAT and CDR2 FQNNGV. This CDR3 is CASMGGKTQYF. Here the CDR3 DNA reads TGTGCCAGCATGGGGGGAAAGACCCAGTACTTC.

This sequence joins TRBV19 and TRBJ1-3, with a weak D call TRBD1 (5 bases). The germline V gene encodes CDR1 LNHDA and CDR2 SQIVND (reference sequence). The CDR3 is 14 amino acids. V shed 5 bases and J shed 0 bases, with 8 bases lying between them. The DNA of the CDR3 is TGTGCCAGTAGTTTGACAGACTCTGGAAACACCATATATTTT. Encoded protein: CASSLTDSGNTIYF. Complete variable domain (other parts from reference TRBV19 and TRBJ1-3): DGGITQSPKYLFRKEGQNVTLSCEQNLNHDAMYWYRQDPGQGLRLIYYSQIVNDFQKGDIAEGYSVSREKKESFPLTVTSAQKNPTAFYLCASSLTDSGNTIYFGEGSWLTVV.

The rearrangement links TRBV19 to TRBJ1-5; TRBD1 might be the D (5 bases). Per germline, CDR1 LNHDA and CDR2 SQIVND (reference sequence). This CDR3 region has 15 residues. Deletions cut 4 bases from V and 5 bases from J, with 15 bases between. The CDR3 DNA reads TGTGCCAGTAGTAGGGGGGGAGAAGGAGATCAGCCCCAGCATTTT. Residues: CASSRGGEGDQPQHF. The whole variable domain, filled in from reference TRBV19 and TRBJ1-5, reads DGGITQSPKYLFRKEGQNVTLSCEQNLNHDAMYWYRQDPGQGLRLIYYSQIVNDFQKGDIAEGYSVSREKKESFPLTVTSAQKNPTAFYLCASSRGGEGDQPQHFGDGTRLSIL.

The rearrangement joins TRBV6-5 to TRBJ1-1, with D hard to call. V lost 5 bases and J 5 bases, leaving 15 bases between the germline ends. CDR1 MNHEY and CDR2 SVGAGI come from the germline V gene. The CDR3 is 14 amino acids. The CDR3 coding sequence is TGTGCCAGCAGTGAAGACCCGGCGGTAACTGAAGCTTTCTTT. Translated, it gives CASSEDPAVTEAFF.